The sequence of this T cell receptor (beta chain) was determined in a study of long-term antiretroviral therapy in people with HIV. Germline V CDR1 and CDR2: SGHRS, YFSETQ. Trimming removed 3 bases from V and 3 bases from J; junction bases left unmatched: 2. The CDR3 consists of 15 residues. A v3.0 immunoSEQ assay was performed at survey level. Only in-frame clones appear in the TCRdb table, and some are missing; sequencing was by immunoSEQ multiplex PCR. The sample holds about 29,000 clones, over 90% seen once. The chain recombines TRBV5-1 with TRBJ2-7; TRBD2 agrees at 14 bases. This sequence originates from a man between 40 and 49 years old with HIV. Sequences were derived from unsorted PBMCs, sampled 6.2 years after starting antiretroviral therapy. The CDR3 coding sequence is TGCGCCAGCAGCTGGGGACTAGCGGGAGTCTACGAGCAGTACTTC. Translated: CASSWGLAGVYEQYF. The full variable domain, with the rest looked up from reference TRBV5-1 and TRBJ2-7, is KAGVTQTPRYLIKTRGQQVTLSCSPISGHRSVSWYQQTPGQGLQFLFEYFSETQRNKGNFPGRFSGRQFSNSRSEMNVSTLELGDSALYLCASSWGLAGVYEQYFGPGTRLTVT.